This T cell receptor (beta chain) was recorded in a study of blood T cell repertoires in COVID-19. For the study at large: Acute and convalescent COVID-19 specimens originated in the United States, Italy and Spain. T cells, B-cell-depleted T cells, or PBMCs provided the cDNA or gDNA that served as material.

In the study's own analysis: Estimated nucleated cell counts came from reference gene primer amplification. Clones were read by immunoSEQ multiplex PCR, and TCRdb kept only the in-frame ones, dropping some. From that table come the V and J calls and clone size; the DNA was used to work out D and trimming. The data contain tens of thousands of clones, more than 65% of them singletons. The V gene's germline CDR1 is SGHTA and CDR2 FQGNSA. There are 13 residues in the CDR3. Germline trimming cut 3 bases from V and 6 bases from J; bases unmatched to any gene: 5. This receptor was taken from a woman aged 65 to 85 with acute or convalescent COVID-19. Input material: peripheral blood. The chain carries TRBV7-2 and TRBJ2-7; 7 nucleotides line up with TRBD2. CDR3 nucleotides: TGTGCCAGCAGCTTCGATAGGGAGGGCGAGCAGTACTTC. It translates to CASSFDREGEQYF.